The 20 T cell receptor beta chains given below trace back to one sample, sequenced in a study of blood T cell repertoires in COVID-19. Profiling relied on immunoSEQ multiplex PCR, and the TCRdb table lists in-frame clones only, not all of them. The repertoire holds over 80,000 clones, with 80% as singletons. The source material was peripheral blood. The receptors derive from an older woman with acute or convalescent COVID-19.

This chain joins TRBV6-5 and TRBJ2-3; a possible D gene is TRBD1 (6 bases). The CDR3 covers 15 residues. The germline CDR1 and CDR2 sequences are MNHEY and SVGAGI. The V end was cut by 4 bases, the J end by 0 bases, with 11 bases between. CDR3 coding DNA: TGTGCCAGCAGTTCACTGGGGGCTAGCACAGATACGCAGTATTTT. It yields the protein CASSSLGASTDTQYF.

This chain connects TRBV9 to TRBJ1-1; D not resolved. In germline, CDR1 is SGDLS, CDR2 YYNGEE. The CDR3 is 12 residues long. Deletions cut 3 bases from V and 11 bases from J, with 14 bases between. This CDR3 reads CASSGRLGEAFF. In DNA, the CDR3 is TGTGCCAGCAGCGGACGACTAGGCGAGGCTTTCTTT.

This clone was found once. The genes are TRBV4-2 and TRBJ1-4; TRBD1 might be the D (6 bases). Between the trimmed V and J ends, which lost 4 bases and 5 bases, there was a span of 17 bases. The CDR3 totals 16 residues. Looked up from germline, CDR1 is LGHNA and CDR2 is YNFKEQ. The CDR3 protein is CASSPAGAGTNEKLFF. The CDR3 coding sequence is TGTGCCAGCAGCCCAGCAGGGGCAGGAACGAATGAAAAACTGTTTTTT.

The CDR3 here is CASSEGQGAFYEQFF. DNA for the CDR3: TGTGCCAGCAGTGAAGGGCAGGGGGCGTTCTATGAGCAGTTCTTC. The J gene is TRBJ2-1, the V gene TRBV2, with 8 bases matching TRBD1. The CDR3 has 15 residues. Germline values: CDR1 SNHLY, CDR2 FYNNEI. With 1 base clipped from V and 8 bases from J, the junction kept 7 bases outside the gene matches.

This clone was found once. V gene TRBV6-6 combines with J gene TRBJ2-7, with 9 bases lining up with TRBD1. This CDR3 has 14 amino acids. The germline V gene encodes CDR1 MNHNY and CDR2 SVGAGI (reference sequence). V was pared by 6 bases and J by 3 bases, with 6 bases of the junction left unmatched. CDR3 nucleotides: TGTGCCAGCAGCAAGATGGGACAGGGCTACGAGCAGTACTTC. It translates to CASSKMGQGYEQYF.

The V gene is TRBV27, the J gene TRBJ1-1; D gene unclear. The CDR3 sequence is 15 residues long. Germline V lookup: CDR1 MNHEY, CDR2 SMNVEV (reference sequence). Trimming left V 4 bases short and J 0 bases short, with 12 bases between. CDR3 coding DNA: TGTGCCAGCAGTTCCAACTCAAATATGAACACTGAAGCTTTCTTT. It translates to CASSSNSNMNTEAFF.

The V call is TRBV19, the J call TRBJ1-1, with 7 bases matching TRBD1. V gave up 1 base and J gave up 1 base; unmatched junction bases: 0. The CDR3 runs to 14 residues. Germline V CDR1 and CDR2: LNHDA, SQIVND (reference sequence). CDR3 sequence (DNA): TGTGCCAGTAGTATAGGGACAGGGAACACTGAAGCTTTCTTT. Protein product: CASSIGTGNTEAFF.

This chain connects TRBV5-1 to TRBJ1-1; no reliable D call. The CDR3 runs to 14 residues. Germline loops: CDR1 SGHRS, CDR2 YFSETQ. Trimming removed 2 bases from V and 1 base from J, with 9 bases in between. The CDR3 spells CASSLWASNTEAFF. In DNA form, the CDR3 reads TGCGCCAGCAGCTTATGGGCATCGAACACTGAAGCTTTCTTT.

The gene calls are TRBV7-2 and TRBJ2-2; D is possibly TRBD1 (6 bases). The V gene's germline CDR1 is SGHTA and CDR2 FQGNSA. The ends were cut back, 4 bases at V and 5 bases at J, with 8 bases in the middle. The CDR3 is 13 amino acids. The CDR3 loop reads CASSSQGTGELFF. Written as DNA, the CDR3 is TGTGCCAGCAGCTCCCAGGGGACCGGGGAGCTGTTTTTT.

This clone showed up just once. V usage is TRBV7-2 and J usage is TRBJ1-5, with 9 bases lining up with TRBD1. V shed 0 bases and J 6 bases; nucleotides not matched to a gene: 0. CDR1 SGHTA and CDR2 FQGNSA come from the germline V gene. The CDR3 covers 14 residues. The CDR3 nucleotides read TGTGCCAGCAGCTTAGCGACAGGGGGTCAGCCCCAGCATTTT. It yields the protein CASSLATGGQPQHF.

This CDR3 is CASSPPQGSLGTIYF. In DNA, the CDR3 is TGTGCCAGCAGCCCCCCGCAGGGGTCCTTGGGCACCATATATTTT. This rearrangement joins TRBV9 to TRBJ1-3, with D maybe TRBD1 (6 bases). Trimming pared 4 bases from V and 9 bases from J, leaving 20 bases between. This CDR3 contains 15 residues. The germline CDR1 and CDR2 sequences are SGDLS and YYNGEE.

The CDR3 bases are TGTGCCAGCAGGTCTGGACTAGCGGGGACCCAGTACTTC. This encodes CASRSGLAGTQYF. The chain combines TRBV11-2 with TRBJ2-5; 11 bases are a match to TRBD2. CDR1 SGHAT and CDR2 FQNNGV come from the germline V gene. J was trimmed by 7 bases and V by 6 bases; bases with no gene match: 4. The CDR3 sequence is 13 residues long. Using reference TRBV11-2 and TRBJ2-5 for the parts outside the CDR3, the full variable domain is EAGVAQSPRYKIIEKRQSVAFWCNPISGHATLYWYQQILGQGPKLLIQFQNNGVVDDSQLPKDRFSAERLKGVDSTLKIQPAKLEDSAVYLCASRSGLAGTQYFGPGTRLLVL.

The rearrangement uses TRBV15 and TRBJ2-5, with D maybe TRBD2 (5 bases). Germline V gene lookup returns CDR1 LNHNV and CDR2 YYDKDF (reference sequence). This CDR3 is 14 amino acids long. Deletions cut 0 bases from V and 4 bases from J, with 9 bases between. The CDR3 nucleotides read TGTGCCACCAGCAGAGATTCGGGGTCAGAGACCCAGTACTTC. Residues: CATSRDSGSETQYF.

V gene TRBV28 combines with J gene TRBJ2-5; the match to TRBD2 covers 10 bases. CDR1 is MDHEN, CDR2 SYDVKM, per germline. Trimming took 5 bases from V and 4 from J; bases not matched to a gene: 7. CDR3 length equals 15 residues. The CDR3 spells CASSVSGGALETQYF. Written as DNA, the CDR3 is TGTGCCAGCAGTGTCAGCGGGGGGGCCTTAGAGACCCAGTACTTC. Using reference TRBV28 and TRBJ2-5 for the parts outside the CDR3, the full variable domain is DVKVTQSSRYLVKRTGEKVFLECVQDMDHENMFWYRQDPGLGLRLIYFSYDVKMKEKGDIPEGYSVSREKKERFSLILESASTNQTSMYLCASSVSGGALETQYFGPGTRLLVL.

This clone was seen a few times. The chain carries TRBV5-1 and TRBJ1-2; D is unresolved. The CDR3 consists of 12 residues. Between the trimmed V and J ends, which lost 6 bases and 3 bases, there was a span of 9 bases. Germline values: CDR1 SGHRS, CDR2 YFSETQ. The CDR3 nucleotides read TGCGCCAGCACCGGGGATGACTATGGCTACACCTTC. Its translation: CASTGDDYGYTF. Combining the CDR3 with reference TRBV5-1 and TRBJ1-2 gives the whole variable domain KAGVTQTPRYLIKTRGQQVTLSCSPISGHRSVSWYQQTPGQGLQFLFEYFSETQRNKGNFPGRFSGRQFSNSRSEMNVSTLELGDSALYLCASTGDDYGYTFGSGTRLTVV.

This chain connects TRBV11-2 to TRBJ2-7, with D possibly TRBD1 on 6 matching bases. The germline gives CDR1 SGHAT, CDR2 FQNNGV. The CDR3 consists of 15 residues. The V end lost 4 bases, the J end lost 3 bases, and 16 bases lay between the germline ends. CDR3 nucleotide sequence: TGTGCCAGCAGCTCTGGGACACACCTTTTCTACGAGCAGTACTTC. Residues: CASSSGTHLFYEQYF.

The chain links TRBV10-3 to TRBJ1-4; D may be TRBD1 (6 bases). Trimming removed 8 bases from V and 2 bases from J, with 12 bases in between. The CDR3 extends over 14 amino acids. CDR1 is ENHRY and CDR2 is SYGVKD in the germline V gene. CDR3 sequence reads: CAISQGPTNEKLFF. The CDR3, as DNA: TGTGCCATCTCACAGGGTCCGACTAATGAAAAACTGTTTTTT.

This sequence joins TRBV7-8 and TRBJ1-2, with D possibly matching TRBD1 (6 bases). CDR1 and CDR2 from the germline V gene are SGHVS and FQNEAQ. V was cut by 1 base and J by 4 bases, with 13 bases left in between. This CDR3 spans 15 amino acids. CDR3 nucleotides: TGTGCCAGCAGCTTAGGGGGGGGCGCAGGCTATGGCTACACCTTC. Its protein is CASSLGGGAGYGYTF.

V and J are TRBV6-5 and TRBJ2-6; D is uncertain. V was trimmed by 6 bases and J by 0 bases, leaving 9 bases between them. Germline V gene lookup returns CDR1 MNHEY and CDR2 SVGAGI. The length of the CDR3 is 15 residues. The CDR3 loop is CASRFLSSGANVLTF. CDR3 DNA sequence: TGTGCCAGCAGGTTCCTCAGCTCTGGGGCCAACGTCCTGACTTTC.

The V and J genes are TRBV7-8 and TRBJ2-3; 10 nucleotides match TRBD2. CDR1 is SGHVS and CDR2 is FQNEAQ in the germline V gene. The ends lost 3 bases at V and 6 bases at J; junction bases unmatched: 9. The CDR3 length is 16 residues. CDR3 in amino acids: CASSFFRLAGADTQYF. Written as DNA, the CDR3 is TGTGCCAGCAGCTTTTTCCGCCTAGCGGGAGCCGATACGCAGTATTTT.